These 9 T cell receptor beta chains share one sample of origin, sequenced in a study of metastatic and nonmetastatic thyroid tumors. TCRdb re-called the PCR reads with MiXCR. This sample has approximately 12,000 clones, with around 30% found just once. Thyroid surgery took place with no prior treatment in any patient. Sequenced: tumor tissue. These TCRs come from a female donor with papillary thyroid cancer or a benign thyroid nodule (not recorded which). Some clones in this sample may be carry-over from other donors' samples.

This clone was counted between two and nine times. The chain recombines TRBV6-1 with TRBJ1-2; 9 positions match TRBD1. The CDR3 extends over 14 amino acids. V shed 6 bases, J shed 6 bases, and the junction held 8 bases outside the gene matches. CDR1 and CDR2 (germline): MNHNS, SASEGT. CDR3 protein: CASRRTGGADGYTF. CDR3 nucleotides: TGTGCCAGCAGACGCACAGGGGGCGCGGATGGCTACACCTTC.

In this sample, this clone turned up many times. This chain joins TRBV3-1 and TRBJ2-5; TRBD2 aligns across 7 bases. V lost 0 bases, J lost 4 bases, and 5 bases stayed unmatched. The CDR3 loop spans 15 amino acids. Germline V gene lookup returns CDR1 LGHDT and CDR2 YNNKEL (reference sequence). The CDR3 spells CASSQDSGTTETQYF. In DNA, the CDR3 is TGTGCCAGCAGCCAAGATTCCGGGACTACAGAGACCCAGTACTTC.

In its sample, this clone ranks as medium-sized. V gene TRBV19 combines with J gene TRBJ1-1; D unresolved. This CDR3 spans 14 amino acids. Germline V lookup: CDR1 LNHDA, CDR2 SQIVND (reference sequence). V lost 3 bases and J lost 5, with 13 bases in between. In DNA form, the CDR3 reads TGTGCCAGTAGTATCGATGGTGTAGGGACTGAAGCTTTCTTT. It is translated as CASSIDGVGTEAFF.

J is TRBJ2-7 and V is TRBV5-1, with TRBD2 as a possible D gene (5 bases). Germline-derived CDR1 and CDR2 are SGHRS and YFSETQ. This CDR3 is built from 13 residues. Trimming stripped 5 bases from V and 7 bases from J, with 16 bases between. CDR3 DNA: TGCGCCAGCAGTTGGTCCCCCACGGGGGAGCAGTACTTC. It specifies CASSWSPTGEQYF. The full variable domain, with the rest looked up from reference TRBV5-1 and TRBJ2-7, is KAGVTQTPRYLIKTRGQQVTLSCSPISGHRSVSWYQQTPGQGLQFLFEYFSETQRNKGNFPGRFSGRQFSNSRSEMNVSTLELGDSALYLCASSWSPTGEQYFGPGTRLTVT.

This clone has a count of ten or more. This chain joins TRBV15 and TRBJ2-1; TRBD2 aligns across 7 bases. The V and J ends lost 0 bases and 5 bases, in that order; junction bases with no gene match: 16. Germline-derived CDR1 and CDR2 are LNHNV and YYDKDF (reference sequence). The CDR3 runs to 19 residues. As DNA, the CDR3 is TGTGCCACCAGCAGAGATAGGAGGGCTAGCGGTTACAGGAACAATGAGCAGTTCTTC. Translation: CATSRDRRASGYRNNEQFF. Drawing the rest from reference TRBV15 and TRBJ2-1, the complete variable domain is DAMVIQNPRYQVTQFGKPVTLSCSQTLNHNVMYWYQQKSSQAPKLLFHYYDKDFNNEADTPDNFQSRRPNTSFCFLDIRSPGLGDTAMYLCATSRDRRASGYRNNEQFFGPGTRLTVL.

This clone is large by share. The gene calls are TRBV20-1 and TRBJ1-6; D remains ambiguous. The CDR3 sequence is 13 residues long. Trimming shortened V by 2 bases and J by 7 bases, and 9 bases separated the two germline ends. Germline CDR1 DFQATT, CDR2 SNEGSKA (reference sequence). CDR3 coding DNA: TGCAGTGCTAGACCTCACCCCAATTCACCCCTCCACTTT. It encodes CSARPHPNSPLHF.

This clone was observed once. The CDR3 protein is CSARDASQRAHEQFF. CDR3 in DNA: TGCAGTGCTAGAGATGCAAGCCAGCGTGCTCATGAGCAGTTCTTC. The gene calls are TRBV20-1 and TRBJ2-1; D is unresolved. Germline values: CDR1 DFQATT, CDR2 SNEGSKA (reference sequence). Between the trimmed V and J ends, which lost 0 bases and 8 bases, there was a span of 17 bases. The CDR3 loop spans 15 amino acids.

This clone was observed a handful of times. One end of the junction does not line up with germline, which may come from a read error. The chain links TRBV6-1 to TRBJ1-2; the D gene is possibly TRBD1 (5 bases). Germline loops: CDR1 MNHNS, CDR2 SASEGT. The CDR3 is made up of 13 amino acids. CDR3 amino acids: CASSPPGPLNIFF. The CDR3, as DNA: TGTGCCAGCAGTCCGCCGGGACCCTTAAACATCTTCTTC.

The chain couples TRBV11-2 to TRBJ1-2, with D perhaps matching TRBD1 (6 bases). CDR3 size: 13 residues. The V end lost 4 bases, the J end lost 6 bases, and 12 bases lay between the germline ends. Germline V CDR1 and CDR2: SGHAT, FQNNGV. The CDR3 region is CASSWAGANGYTF. CDR3 nucleotide sequence: TGTGCCAGCAGCTGGGCGGGGGCCAATGGCTACACCTTC.